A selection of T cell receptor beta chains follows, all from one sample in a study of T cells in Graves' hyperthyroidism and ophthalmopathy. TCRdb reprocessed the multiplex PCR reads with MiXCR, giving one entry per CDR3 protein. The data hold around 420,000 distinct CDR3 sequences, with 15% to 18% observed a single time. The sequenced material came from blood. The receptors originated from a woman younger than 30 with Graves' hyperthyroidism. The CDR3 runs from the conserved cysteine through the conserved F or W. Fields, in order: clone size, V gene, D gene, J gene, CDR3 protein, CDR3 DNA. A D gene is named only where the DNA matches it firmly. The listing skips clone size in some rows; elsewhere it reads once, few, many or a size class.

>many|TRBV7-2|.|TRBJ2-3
CASSRDSLTDTQYF
TGTGCCAGCAGCCGGGACTCCCTAACAGATACGCAGTATTTT
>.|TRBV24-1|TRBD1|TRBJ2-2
CATSAIDRGRITGELFF
TGTGCCACCAGTGCGATCGACAGGGGTCGTATCACCGGGGAGCTGTTTTTT
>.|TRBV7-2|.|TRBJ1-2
CASSSQSNYGYTF
TGTGCCAGCAGCTCACAGAGTAACTATGGCTACACCTTC
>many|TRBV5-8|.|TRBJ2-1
CASRTRGAANEQFF
TGTGCCAGCAGGACCCGCGGGGCGGCCAATGAGCAGTTCTTC
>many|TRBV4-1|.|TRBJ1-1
CASSQEVGRLTEAFF
TGCGCCAGCAGCCAAGAAGTCGGCAGGCTTACTGAAGCTTTCTTT
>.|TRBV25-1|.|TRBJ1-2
CASSVAGSGFYGYTF
TGTGCCAGCAGTGTTGCGGGAAGTGGTTTCTATGGCTACACCTTC
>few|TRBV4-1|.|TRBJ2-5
CASSQPGWADQETQYF
TGCGCCAGCAGCCAACCCGGTTGGGCAGACCAAGAGACCCAGTACTTC
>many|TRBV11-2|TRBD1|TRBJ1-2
CASSGRRQGAGYTF
TGTGCCAGCAGCGGGAGGAGACAGGGGGCCGGCTACACCTTC
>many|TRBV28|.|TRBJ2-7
CASSLLGPGEQYF
TGTGCCAGCAGTTTATTGGGTCCCGGCGAGCAGTACTTC
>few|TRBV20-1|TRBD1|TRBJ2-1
CSARPWTGYNEQFF
TGCAGTGCTAGACCATGGACAGGCTACAATGAGCAGTTCTTC
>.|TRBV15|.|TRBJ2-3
CATSREGRSPDTQYF
TGTGCCACCAGCAGAGAGGGCAGGAGTCCCGATACGCAGTATTTT
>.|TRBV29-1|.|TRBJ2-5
CSTSLTIGETQYF
TGCAGCACCTCCCTTACGATAGGGGAGACCCAGTACTTC
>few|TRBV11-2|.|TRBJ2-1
CASSLLSGEQFF
TGTGCCAGCAGCTTACTTTCAGGTGAGCAGTTCTTC
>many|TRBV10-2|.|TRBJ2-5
CASSQTREETQYF
TGCGCCAGCAGTCAGACTCGCGAAGAGACCCAGTACTTC
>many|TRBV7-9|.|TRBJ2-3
CASSRQGGDTDTQYF
TGTGCCAGCAGCCGACAGGGAGGGGACACAGATACGCAGTATTTT
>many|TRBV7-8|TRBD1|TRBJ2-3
CASSSYQRDRGQGTQYF
TGTGCCAGCAGCTCCTACCAACGGGACAGGGGGCAGGGTACGCAGTATTTT
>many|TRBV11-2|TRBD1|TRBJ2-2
CASSPPTGTDTGELFF
TGTGCCAGCAGCCCACCCACCGGGACAGACACCGGGGAGCTGTTTTTT